This T cell receptor (beta chain) was sequenced during a study of blood T cell repertoires in COVID-19. Study-wide background: COVID-19 samples, acute and convalescent, were from the United States, Italy and Spain. T cells, B-cell-depleted T cells, or PBMCs supplied cDNA or gDNA.

The junction had 4 bases not matched to a gene; V was cut back by 5 bases and J by 0 bases. The length of the CDR3 is 15 residues. Germline V gene data show CDR1 as SEHNR and CDR2 as FQNEAQ (reference sequence). Per the study methods: Amplification of reference gene primers provided the estimated nucleated cell counts. Clones were read by immunoSEQ multiplex PCR, and TCRdb kept only the in-frame ones, dropping some. V, J and clone size derive from that table, while D and trimming were established from the DNA sequence. The repertoire holds fewer than 45,000 clones, roughly 90% seen once, with 4.5% to 6.5% in the top ten.

Sequencing was performed on peripheral blood. The rearrangement uses TRBV7-9 and TRBJ2-1, with TRBD2 matching over 7 bases. This TCR derives from a human donor in a cohort sampled during active COVID-19. CDR3 protein: CASSPAGSSYNEQFF. Here the CDR3 DNA reads TGTGCCAGCAGCCCAGCGGGGAGCTCCTACAATGAGCAGTTCTTC.